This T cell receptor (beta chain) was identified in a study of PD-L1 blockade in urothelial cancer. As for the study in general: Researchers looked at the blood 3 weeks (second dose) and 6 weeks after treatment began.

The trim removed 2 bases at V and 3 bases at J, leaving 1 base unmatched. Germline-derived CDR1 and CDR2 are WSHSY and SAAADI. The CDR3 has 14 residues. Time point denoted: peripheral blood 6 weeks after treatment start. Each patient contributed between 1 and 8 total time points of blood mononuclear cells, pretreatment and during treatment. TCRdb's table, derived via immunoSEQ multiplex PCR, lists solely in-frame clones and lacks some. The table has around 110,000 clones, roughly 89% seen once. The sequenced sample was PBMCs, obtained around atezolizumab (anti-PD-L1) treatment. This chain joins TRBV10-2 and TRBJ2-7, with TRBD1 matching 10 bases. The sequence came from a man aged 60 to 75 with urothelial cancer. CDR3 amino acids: CASSERDRGYEQYF. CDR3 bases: TGCGCCAGCAGTGAGAGGGACAGGGGCTACGAGCAGTACTTC.